The 28 T cell receptor beta chains given below trace back to one sample, sequenced in a study of cytomegalovirus exposure and HLA in healthy donors. The PCR ran on 60 Vbeta and 13 Jbeta primers. The repertoire was sequenced with immunoSEQ multiplex PCR; TCRdb's copy has only in-frame clones and lacks some. The sample holds 150,000 or so clones; about 80% are singletons and the top ten take approximately 1.5%. Sequenced sample: PBMCs. These receptor sequences come from a man between 35 and 55 years old in good health and CMV-seronegative.

The V call is TRBV5-8, the J call TRBJ2-7; maybe TRBD2 (5 bases). This CDR3 has 16 residues. The V gene's germline CDR1 is SGHTS and CDR2 YDEGEE. V was clipped by 4 bases and J by 2 bases, with 19 bases between them. CDR3 protein: CASSPGFTGITYEQYF. DNA for the CDR3: TGTGCCAGCAGCCCCGGGTTTACGGGGATCACCTACGAGCAGTACTTC.

V gene TRBV7-3 combines with J gene TRBJ2-1, with TRBD2 matching over 9 bases. V dropped 4 bases and J dropped 5; count of bases not matched to a gene: 9. This CDR3 comprises 16 residues. Germline V gene lookup returns CDR1 SGHTA and CDR2 FQGTGA. CDR3 sequence reads: CASSSRTSAQDNEQFF. In DNA, the CDR3 is TGTGCCAGCAGCTCCCGGACTAGCGCGCAAGACAATGAGCAGTTCTTC.

This chain connects TRBV27 to TRBJ2-7; tentative D call: TRBD2 (5 bases). Trimming removed 2 bases at V and 4 bases at J, with 9 bases between. The length of the CDR3 is 13 residues. Germline assignment: CDR1 MNHEY and CDR2 SMNVEV (reference sequence). DNA of the CDR3: TGTGCCAGCAGTTTAAACGGGAATTACGAGCAGTACTTC. Translated, it gives CASSLNGNYEQYF.

The chain carries TRBV28 and TRBJ2-7, with TRBD2 identical over 16 bases. Germline V gene data show CDR1 as MDHEN and CDR2 as SYDVKM. The ends lost 6 bases at V and 2 bases at J; junction bases unmatched: 4. The CDR3 is 16 amino acids. CDR3 in amino acids: CASRGLAGGIPYEQYF. The DNA for the CDR3 is TGTGCCAGCAGGGGACTAGCGGGAGGGATCCCCTACGAGCAGTACTTC.

This clone was counted a few times. This chain uses TRBV7-9 with TRBJ1-3; D is undetermined. The CDR3 covers 14 residues. V was cut by 6 bases and J by 4 bases, with 13 bases left in between. Germline V gene lookup returns CDR1 SEHNR and CDR2 FQNEAQ (reference sequence). CDR3 bases: TGTGCCAGCAGTTACTCGTTCACGGGAAACACCATATATTTT. This encodes CASSYSFTGNTIYF.

This chain connects TRBV5-6 to TRBJ2-7; D possibly corresponds to TRBD1 (6 bases). CDR1 and CDR2 (germline): SGHDT, YYEEEE. The CDR3 consists of 15 residues. Between the trimmed V and J ends, which lost 3 bases and 6 bases, there was a span of 19 bases. The CDR3 DNA sequence: TGTGCCAGCAGCTCGCGACAGGTCCGACTGGGCGAGCAGTACTTC. Translation: CASSSRQVRLGEQYF.

The genes are TRBV28 and TRBJ2-3; D might be TRBD2 (5 bases). Germline V gene sequence: CDR1 MDHEN, CDR2 SYDVKM. Trimming pared 4 bases from V and 2 bases from J, leaving 22 bases between. This CDR3 has 18 amino acids. The CDR3 is CASSSGPRTPPHTDTQYF. CDR3 bases: TGTGCCAGCAGTTCCGGGCCTAGGACTCCTCCCCACACAGATACGCAGTATTTT.

The V gene is TRBV2, the J gene TRBJ1-1, with D tentatively TRBD1 (5 bases). Germline V gene lookup returns CDR1 SNHLY and CDR2 FYNNEI. This CDR3 spans 13 amino acids. Trimming removed 10 bases at V and 4 bases at J, with 16 bases between. The CDR3 sequence is CATLRAGGTEAFF. The DNA for the CDR3 is TGTGCCACGCTCAGGGCCGGGGGCACTGAAGCTTTCTTT.

V and J are TRBV19 and TRBJ2-2, with D perhaps matching TRBD2 (5 bases). Looked up from germline, CDR1 is LNHDA and CDR2 is SQIVND (reference sequence). CDR3 length: 15 amino acids. The V end was cut by 3 bases, the J end by 2 bases, with 10 bases between. CDR3 coding DNA: TGTGCCAGTAGTATCCTTACTAGTAACACCGGGGAGCTGTTTTTT. It codes for CASSILTSNTGELFF.

V usage is TRBV11-2 and J usage is TRBJ2-1, with 7 nucleotides matching TRBD2. V was pared by 5 bases and J by 4 bases, with 8 bases of the junction left unmatched. CDR1 and CDR2 (germline): SGHAT, FQNNGV. This CDR3 is 15 amino acids long. CDR3 region: CASSLGLEPYNEQFF. In DNA, the CDR3 is TGTGCCAGCAGCCTCGGACTAGAACCTTACAATGAGCAGTTCTTC.

In its sample, this clone was seen a few times. The V gene is TRBV5-1, the J gene TRBJ1-6; TRBD1 matches at 9 bases. The germline V gene has CDR1 SGHRS and CDR2 YFSETQ. CDR3 length equals 15 residues. V lost 3 bases and J lost 9; bases outside the gene matches: 7. CDR3 DNA: TGCGCCAGCAGCTGGGGACAGGGAAGTTTTTCACCCCTCCACTTT. Translated, it gives CASSWGQGSFSPLHF.

The CDR3 coding sequence is TGTGCCAGCAGGGAAACTAGCGGGAGTTCCTACGAGCAGTACGTC. This sequence encodes CASRETSGSSYEQYV. The chain employs TRBV6-1 and TRBJ2-7, with 11 positions matching TRBD2. The CDR3 runs to 15 residues. V dropped 6 bases and J dropped 1; count of bases not matched to a gene: 5. Looked up from germline, CDR1 is MNHNS and CDR2 is SASEGT.

This clone was seen just once. The CDR3 loop reads CASSRTPDEQFF. The DNA of the CDR3 is TGTGCCAGCAGTCGGACTCCAGATGAGCAGTTCTTC. The chain links TRBV2 to TRBJ2-1; the D gene is possibly TRBD2 (5 bases). Deletions cut 5 bases from V and 8 bases from J, with 10 bases between. Germline V gene data show CDR1 as SNHLY and CDR2 as FYNNEI. This CDR3 is built from 12 residues.

The rearrangement joins TRBV19 to TRBJ1-5; 11 bases are shared with TRBD1. This CDR3 is built from 15 residues. Germline CDR1 LNHDA, CDR2 SQIVND (reference sequence). V gave up 7 bases and J gave up 6 bases; unmatched junction bases: 8. CDR3 in amino acids: CASTQGQGVRQPQHF. The CDR3 DNA reads as TGTGCCAGTACCCAGGGACAGGGGGTCCGTCAGCCCCAGCATTTT.

The rearrangement links TRBV5-1 to TRBJ1-1; no firm D call. The CDR3 covers 14 residues. Germline V gives CDR1 SGHRS, CDR2 YFSETQ. V was cut by 0 bases and J by 4 bases, with 10 bases left in between. The CDR3 bases are TGCGCCAGCAGCTTGGCAGGCTTTGGCACTGAAGCTTTCTTT. This translates into CASSLAGFGTEAFF.

The gene calls are TRBV27 and TRBJ2-6; 7 nucleotides match TRBD1. The germline V gene encodes CDR1 MNHEY and CDR2 SMNVEV (reference sequence). The V and J ends lost 9 bases and 2 bases, in that order; junction bases with no gene match: 10. This CDR3 has 16 residues. The CDR3 reads CARATDRAPGANVLTF. DNA of the CDR3: TGTGCCAGAGCTACTGACAGGGCCCCTGGGGCCAACGTCCTGACTTTC.

V usage is TRBV7-8 and J usage is TRBJ2-1; 7 nucleotides match TRBD2. This CDR3 spans 16 amino acids. Germline values: CDR1 SGHVS, CDR2 FQNEAQ. V lost 1 base to trimming and J lost 2 bases; unmatched junction nucleotides: 5. CDR3 protein: CASSLGQSGTYNEQFF. The CDR3, as DNA: TGTGCCAGCAGCTTAGGGCAAAGCGGGACCTACAATGAGCAGTTCTTC.

The rearrangement joins TRBV6-5 to TRBJ1-5, with TRBD1 matching over 8 bases. CDR3 size: 15 residues. CDR1 and CDR2 from the germline V gene are MNHEY and SVGAGI. V lost 3 bases, J lost 6 bases, and 7 bases stayed unmatched. CDR3 sequence reads: CASSYDSTGAQPQHF. The CDR3 DNA is TGTGCCAGCAGTTATGATTCGACAGGGGCTCAGCCCCAGCATTTT.

Points on this clone: Other DNA sequences in this specimen translate into the identical CDR3. The chain recombines TRBV27 with TRBJ2-2, with D maybe TRBD2 (6 bases). Looked up from germline, CDR1 is MNHEY and CDR2 is SMNVEV (reference sequence). This CDR3 spans 13 amino acids. V was pared by 2 bases and J by 8 bases, with 9 bases between. Here the CDR3 reads CASSLGGLGELFF. The CDR3 DNA reads TGTGCCAGCAGTTTAGGGGGACTTGGGGAGCTGTTTTTT.

The rearrangement uses TRBV6-5 and TRBJ2-7; 7 positions match TRBD2. The CDR3 runs 15 residues. Trimming removed 0 bases from V and 2 bases from J; junction bases left unmatched: 4. CDR1 MNHEY and CDR2 SVGAGI come from the germline V gene. DNA of the CDR3: TGTGCCAGCAGTTACTCTGCTAGCGGAGCCTACGAGCAGTACTTC. Translating gives CASSYSASGAYEQYF.

The chain recombines TRBV6-1 with TRBJ2-1; 9 bases line up with TRBD2. There are 15 residues in the CDR3. V shed 5 bases, J shed 8 bases, and the junction held 10 bases outside the gene matches. Germline CDR1 reads MNHNS; CDR2 reads SASEGT. The CDR3 here is CASSSRSGRIDEQFF. The CDR3 coding sequence is TGTGCCAGCAGTTCGAGGAGCGGGAGGATCGATGAGCAGTTCTTC.

The chain couples TRBV2 to TRBJ2-3; 11 bases line up with TRBD2. This CDR3 is built from 18 residues. CDR1 SNHLY and CDR2 FYNNEI come from the germline V gene. V shed 6 bases, J shed 4 bases, and the junction held 15 bases outside the gene matches. CDR3 nucleotide sequence: TGTGCCAGCAGACCCACTTCCATACTAGCGGGAGACCCAGATACGCAGTATTTT. As protein: CASRPTSILAGDPDTQYF.

The chain carries TRBV6-5 and TRBJ1-3; D remains unclear. With 7 bases removed from V and 0 bases from J, the gap between germline ends came to 4 bases. CDR1 is MNHEY and CDR2 is SVGAGI in the germline V gene. The CDR3 extends over 12 amino acids. CDR3 amino acids: CASTSSGNTIYF. CDR3 nucleotide sequence: TGTGCCAGCACCTCCTCTGGAAACACCATATATTTT.

The gene calls are TRBV27 and TRBJ2-1, with 11 bases that match TRBD2. CDR1 MNHEY and CDR2 SMNVEV come from the germline V gene (reference sequence). Trimming removed 6 bases from V and 5 bases from J; junction bases left unmatched: 6. This CDR3 contains 15 residues. CDR3 sequence: CASSPGTSGHNEQFF. The CDR3, as DNA: TGTGCCAGCAGCCCCGGGACTAGCGGCCACAATGAGCAGTTCTTC.

This sequence joins TRBV10-3 and TRBJ2-5; D call uncertain. The CDR3 sequence is 13 residues long. Germline CDR1 is ENHRY and CDR2 is SYGVKD. Between the trimmed V and J ends, which lost 6 bases and 7 bases, there was a span of 15 bases. Here the CDR3 reads CAISAEGPGTQYF. The CDR3 DNA follows: TGTGCCATCAGCGCGGAAGGTCCCGGGACCCAGTACTTC.

The V gene is TRBV7-9, the J gene TRBJ2-7; 14 nucleotides match TRBD2. The junction had 7 bases not matched to a gene; V was cut back by 4 bases and J by 8 bases. The CDR3 runs 15 residues. Germline CDR1 is SEHNR and CDR2 is FQNEAQ (reference sequence). This CDR3 is CASSSGTSGSKQQYF. The CDR3 DNA follows: TGTGCCAGCAGCTCCGGGACTAGCGGGAGTAAGCAGCAGTACTTC.

This rearrangement joins TRBV11-1 to TRBJ2-3; possibly TRBD1 for D (6 bases). The CDR3 runs 13 residues. The germline CDR1 and CDR2 sequences are SGHAT and FQDESV (reference sequence). V lost 5 bases and J 3 bases, leaving 9 bases between the germline ends. The CDR3 protein is CASSLQGTDTQYF. The CDR3 DNA sequence: TGTGCCAGCAGCCTACAGGGAACAGATACGCAGTATTTT.

The chain carries TRBV19 and TRBJ1-1, with 7 nucleotides matching TRBD1. This CDR3 is built from 16 residues. The V gene end was trimmed by 5 bases and the J gene end by 5 bases; junction bases not matched to a gene: 14. The germline CDR1 and CDR2 sequences are LNHDA and SQIVND (reference sequence). For the CDR3, the DNA is TGTGCCAGTAGTTGGGGGTTACAGGGGATGAGGACTGAAGCTTTCTTT. It codes for CASSWGLQGMRTEAFF.